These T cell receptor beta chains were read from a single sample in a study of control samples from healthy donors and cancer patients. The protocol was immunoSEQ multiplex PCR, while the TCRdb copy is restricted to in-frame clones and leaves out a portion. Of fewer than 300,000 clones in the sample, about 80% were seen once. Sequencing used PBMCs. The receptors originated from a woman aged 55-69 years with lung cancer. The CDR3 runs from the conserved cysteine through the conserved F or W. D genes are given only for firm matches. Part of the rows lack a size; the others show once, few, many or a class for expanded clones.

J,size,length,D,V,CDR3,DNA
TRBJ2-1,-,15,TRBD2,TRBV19,CASRLLAGGRNEQFF,TGTGCCAGTAGGCTCCTAGCGGGGGGGCGCAATGAGCAGTTCTTC
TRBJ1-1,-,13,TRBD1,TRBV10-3,CATTDRDGTEAFF,TGTGCCACCACCGACAGGGACGGGACTGAAGCTTTCTTT
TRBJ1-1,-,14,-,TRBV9,CASSVEGMNTEAFF,TGTGCCAGCAGCGTAGAAGGGATGAACACTGAAGCTTTCTTT
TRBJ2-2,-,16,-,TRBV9,CASSVVWTANTGELFF,TGTGCCAGCAGCGTAGTGTGGACTGCGAACACCGGGGAGCTGTTTTTT
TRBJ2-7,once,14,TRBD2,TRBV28,CASSLGLESYEQYF,TGTGCCAGCAGTTTGGGACTAGAGTCCTACGAGCAGTACTTC
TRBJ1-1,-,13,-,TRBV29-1,CSVESQGNTEAFF,TGCAGCGTTGAGTCCCAGGGGAATACTGAAGCTTTCTTT
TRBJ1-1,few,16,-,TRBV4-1,CASSPNPGHMNTEAFF,TGCGCCAGCAGCCCCAACCCAGGACATATGAACACTGAAGCTTTCTTT
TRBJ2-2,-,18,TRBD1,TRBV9,CASSVEVGGSLNTGELFF,TGTGCCAGCAGCGTAGAGGTAGGGGGCTCACTGAACACCGGGGAGCTGTTTTTT
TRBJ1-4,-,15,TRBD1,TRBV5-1,CASSLMTGGNEKLFF,TGCGCCAGCAGCTTGATGACAGGGGGTAATGAAAAACTGTTTTTT
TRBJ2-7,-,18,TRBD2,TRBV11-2,CASSPQGLAVSFSYEQYF,TGTGCCAGCAGCCCCCAAGGACTAGCGGTCTCCTTCTCCTACGAGCAGTACTTC
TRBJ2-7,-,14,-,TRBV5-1,CASSLAAGTYEQYF,TGCGCCAGCAGCTTGGCGGCCGGCACCTACGAGCAGTACTTC
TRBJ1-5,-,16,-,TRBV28,CASSLWAAYSNQPQHF,TGTGCCAGCAGTTTATGGGCGGCTTATAGCAATCAGCCCCAGCATTTT
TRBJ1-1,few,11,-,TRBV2,CASTVGGKAFF,TGTGCCAGTACGGTAGGGGGGAAAGCTTTCTTT
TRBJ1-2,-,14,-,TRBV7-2,CASSLGGSYGGYTF,TGTGCCAGCAGCTTAGGAGGGTCGTACGGGGGCTACACCTTC
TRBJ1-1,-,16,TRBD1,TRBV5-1,CASSGRVGTGITEAFF,TGCGCCAGCAGTGGGCGTGTCGGGACAGGGATAACTGAAGCTTTCTTT
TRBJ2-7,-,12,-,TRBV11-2,CASSEGAYEQYF,TGTGCCAGCAGCGAGGGGGCCTACGAGCAGTACTTC
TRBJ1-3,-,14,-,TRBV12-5,CASGLEQAGNTIYF,TGTGCTAGTGGTTTAGAACAGGCCGGAAACACCATATATTTT
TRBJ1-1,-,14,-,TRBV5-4,CASSLQGSYTEAFF,TGTGCCAGCAGCTTACAGGGTTCTTACACTGAAGCTTTCTTT
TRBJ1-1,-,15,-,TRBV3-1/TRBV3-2,CASSPLDGLNTEAFF,TGTGCCAGCAGCCCGCTGGACGGACTGAACACTGAAGCTTTCTTT
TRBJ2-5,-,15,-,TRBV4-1,CASSQGQGPPETQYF,TGCGCCAGCAGCCAAGGGCAGGGACCCCCAGAGACCCAGTACTTC
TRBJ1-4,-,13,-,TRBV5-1,CASSLSEGGGLFF,TGCGCCAGCAGCTTGAGTGAGGGAGGGGGACTGTTTTTT
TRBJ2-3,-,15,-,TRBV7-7,CASSSGGWGTDTQYF,TGTGCTAGCAGCTCTGGGGGCTGGGGCACAGATACGCAGTATTTT
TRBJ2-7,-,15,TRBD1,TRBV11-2,CASSGRDRGIYEQYF,TGTGCCAGCAGCGGCCGGGACAGGGGAATCTACGAGCAGTACTTC
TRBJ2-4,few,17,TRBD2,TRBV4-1,CASSPRTSGGALNIQYF,TGCGCCAGCAGTCCAAGGACTAGCGGGGGGGCCTTGAACATTCAGTACTTC
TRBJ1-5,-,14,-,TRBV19,CASSIDPSNQPQHF,TGTGCCAGTAGTATAGATCCTAGCAATCAGCCCCAGCATTTT
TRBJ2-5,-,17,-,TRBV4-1,CASSQESGRIGVQTQYF,TGCGCCAGCAGCCAAGAATCGGGTAGAATCGGTGTGCAGACCCAGTACTTC
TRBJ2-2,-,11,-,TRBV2,CASRISGELFF,TGTGCCTCCCGGATATCCGGGGAGCTGTTTTTT
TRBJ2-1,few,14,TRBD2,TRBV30,CALEASGHYNEQFF,TGTGCCTTGGAAGCTAGCGGGCACTACAATGAGCAGTTCTTC
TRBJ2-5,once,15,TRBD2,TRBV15,CATSKLAGGEETQYF,TGTGCCACCAGCAAGTTGGCGGGAGGGGAAGAGACCCAGTACTTC
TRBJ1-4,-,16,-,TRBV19,CASRSRGAGFNEKLFF,TGTGCCAGTAGGTCCCGAGGGGCAGGATTTAATGAAAAACTGTTTTTT
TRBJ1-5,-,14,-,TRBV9,CASGRGYSNQPQHF,TGTGCCAGCGGAAGAGGCTATAGCAATCAGCCCCAGCATTTT
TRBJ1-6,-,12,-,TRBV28,CASSLREPPLHF,TGTGCCAGCAGTTTACGGGAGCCACCCCTCCACTTT
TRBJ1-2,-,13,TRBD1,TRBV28,CASSLTGVYGYTF,TGTGCCAGCAGCCTAACAGGGGTCTATGGCTACACCTTC
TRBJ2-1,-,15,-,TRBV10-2,CASSVIGTGGNEQFF,TGCGCCAGCAGTGTTATCGGGACGGGTGGCAATGAGCAGTTCTTC
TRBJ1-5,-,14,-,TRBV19,CASATGTPREPQHF,TGTGCCAGTGCTACCGGGACCCCCAGGGAGCCCCAGCATTTT
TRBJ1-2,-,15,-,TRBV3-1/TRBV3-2,CASSPSEGGSWGYTF,TGTGCCAGCAGCCCCAGCGAGGGTGGGTCCTGGGGCTACACCTTC
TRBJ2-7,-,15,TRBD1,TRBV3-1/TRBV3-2,CASSQDEGGPYEQYF,TGTGCCAGCAGCCAAGACGAAGGGGGCCCCTACGAGCAGTACTTC
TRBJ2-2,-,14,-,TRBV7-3,CASSWDLNTGELFF,TGTGCCAGCAGCTGGGACTTGAACACCGGGGAGCTGTTTTTT
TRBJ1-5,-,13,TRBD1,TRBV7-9,CASSLRDRQPQHF,TGTGCCAGCAGCTTAAGGGACAGGCAGCCCCAGCATTTT
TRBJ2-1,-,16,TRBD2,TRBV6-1,CASSEALAGGYNEQFF,TGTGCCAGCAGTGAAGCGCTGGCGGGGGGTTACAATGAGCAGTTCTTC
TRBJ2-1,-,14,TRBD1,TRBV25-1,CASSPGQGIDEQFF,TGTGCCAGCAGTCCCGGACAGGGAATCGATGAGCAGTTCTTC
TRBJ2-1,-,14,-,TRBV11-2,CASSRSGSLDEQFF,TGTGCCAGCAGCCGTTCTGGAAGCCTGGATGAGCAGTTCTTC
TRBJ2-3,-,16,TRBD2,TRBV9,CASSATAGGSTDTQYF,TGTGCCAGCAGCGCCACAGCGGGGGGTAGCACAGATACGCAGTATTTT
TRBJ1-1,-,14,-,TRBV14,CASSQALGYTEAFF,TGTGCCAGCAGCCAAGCTCTCGGATACACTGAAGCTTTCTTT
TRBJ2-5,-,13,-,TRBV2,CASSGEIHNYPYF,TGTGCCAGCTCGGGGGAAATCCACAACTACCCGTACTTC
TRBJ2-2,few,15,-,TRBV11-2,CASSPAAGYTGELFF,TGTGCCAGCAGCCCAGCGGCAGGCTACACCGGGGAGCTGTTTTTT
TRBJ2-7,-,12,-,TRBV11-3,CASSLGAGEQYF,TGTGCCAGCAGCTTAGGGGCGGGCGAGCAGTACTTC
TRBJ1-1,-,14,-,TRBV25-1,CASSLGTRNTEAFF,TGTGCCAGCAGCCTGGGGACCCGGAACACTGAAGCTTTCTTT
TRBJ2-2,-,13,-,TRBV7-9,CASSYPRGGELFF,TGTGCCAGCAGCTACCCGAGGGGTGGGGAGCTGTTTTTT
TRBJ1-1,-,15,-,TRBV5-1,CASSWGGQIGTEAFF,TGCGCCAGCAGCTGGGGGGGGCAGATCGGCACTGAAGCTTTCTTT
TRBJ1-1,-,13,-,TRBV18,CASSPIRTTEAFF,TGTGCCAGCTCACCGATCAGGACCACTGAAGCTTTCTTT
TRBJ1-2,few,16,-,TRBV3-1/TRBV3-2,CASSQGTGSLGYGYTF,TGTGCCAGCAGCCAAGGCACAGGGTCTTTGGGCTATGGCTACACCTTC
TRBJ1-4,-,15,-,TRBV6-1,CASSEINAGPQKLFF,TGTGCCAGCAGTGAAATTAACGCAGGGCCGCAAAAACTGTTTTTT
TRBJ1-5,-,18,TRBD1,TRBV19,CASSTRTGGLNSNQPQHF,TGTGCCAGTAGTACCCGGACAGGGGGCCTTAATAGCAATCAGCCCCAGCATTTT
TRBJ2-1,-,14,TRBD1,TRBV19,CASGRDRGNDEQFF,TGTGCCAGTGGCCGGGACAGGGGAAACGATGAGCAGTTCTTC
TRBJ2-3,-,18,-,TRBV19,CASSIGQGRLFSTDTQYF,TGTGCCAGTAGTATAGGGCAGGGCAGGCTGTTTAGCACAGATACGCAGTATTTT
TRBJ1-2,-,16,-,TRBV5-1,CASSSQTGSSNYGYTF,TGCGCCAGCAGCTCACAAACAGGGTCGTCTAACTATGGCTACACCTTC